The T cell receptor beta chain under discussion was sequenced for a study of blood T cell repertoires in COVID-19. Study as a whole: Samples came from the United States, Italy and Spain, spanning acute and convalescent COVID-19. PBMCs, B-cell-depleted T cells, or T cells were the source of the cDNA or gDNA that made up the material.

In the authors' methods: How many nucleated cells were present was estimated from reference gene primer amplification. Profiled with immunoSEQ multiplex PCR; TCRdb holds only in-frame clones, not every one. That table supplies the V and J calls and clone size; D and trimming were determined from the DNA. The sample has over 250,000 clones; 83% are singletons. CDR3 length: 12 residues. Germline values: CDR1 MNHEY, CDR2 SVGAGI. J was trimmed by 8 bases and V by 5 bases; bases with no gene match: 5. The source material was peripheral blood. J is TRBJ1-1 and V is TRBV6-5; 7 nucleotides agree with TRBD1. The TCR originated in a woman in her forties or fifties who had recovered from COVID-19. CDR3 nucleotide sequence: TGTGCCAGCAGTCAACGGGGACAGGAAGCTTTCTTT. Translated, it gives CASSQRGQEAFF.